This is a list of T cell receptor beta chains from one sample in a study of control samples from healthy donors and cancer patients. Profiled with immunoSEQ multiplex PCR; TCRdb holds only in-frame clones, not every one. Of about 94,000 clones listed, over 75% were seen once; the top ten hold about 4%. The specimen was blood. These receptors originate from a woman under 30 in good health. Each CDR3 is given with its conserved first and last residue. A D gene is named only where the DNA matches it firmly. Only some rows state a clone size, as once, few, many or a class for expanded clones.

V gene: TRBV6-5
D gene: .
clone size: .
J gene: TRBJ1-3
CDR3 protein: CASSYGISGNTIYF
CDR3 DNA: TGTGCCAGCAGTTACGGGATCTCTGGAAACACCATATATTTT

V gene: TRBV6-5
D gene: TRBD2
clone size: .
J gene: TRBJ2-5
CDR3 protein: CASSPLSGGGETQYF
CDR3 DNA: TGTGCCAGCAGTCCCCTTAGCGGGGGGGGAGAGACCCAGTACTTC

V gene: TRBV6-5
D gene: .
clone size: .
J gene: TRBJ2-7
CDR3 protein: CALGRGHSYEQYF
CDR3 DNA: TGTGCCCTCGGTCGGGGGCACTCCTACGAGCAGTACTTC

V gene: TRBV28
D gene: .
clone size: .
J gene: TRBJ1-2
CDR3 protein: CASSPPTADSLGYGYTF
CDR3 DNA: TGTGCCAGCAGTCCTCCTACCGCCGACAGTCTTGGCTATGGCTACACCTTC

V gene: TRBV5-1
D gene: .
clone size: .
J gene: TRBJ1-1
CDR3 protein: CASSQDPGPSNTEAFF
CDR3 DNA: TGCGCCAGCAGCCAGGATCCGGGACCGTCGAACACTGAAGCTTTCTTT

V gene: TRBV9
D gene: TRBD2
clone size: few
J gene: TRBJ2-7
CDR3 protein: CASSVDPAGSPSEQYF
CDR3 DNA: TGTGCCAGCAGCGTAGACCCAGCGGGGAGCCCGAGCGAGCAGTACTTC

V gene: TRBV21-1
D gene: .
clone size: .
J gene: TRBJ2-2
CDR3 protein: CASSPRGDTGELFF
CDR3 DNA: TGTGCCAGCAGCCCCCGGGGGGACACCGGGGAGCTGTTTTTT

V gene: TRBV5-6
D gene: TRBD1
clone size: .
J gene: TRBJ1-1
CDR3 protein: CASSTDQGVIMNTEAFF
CDR3 DNA: TGTGCCAGCAGCACCGATCAGGGGGTCATCATGAACACTGAAGCTTTCTTT

V gene: TRBV2
D gene: TRBD1
clone size: .
J gene: TRBJ2-3
CDR3 protein: CASSVTGGADTQYF
CDR3 DNA: TGTGCCAGCAGTGTGACAGGGGGGGCAGATACGCAGTATTTT

V gene: TRBV5-1
D gene: TRBD2
clone size: .
J gene: TRBJ2-5
CDR3 protein: CASSLTDGGRETQYF
CDR3 DNA: TGCGCCAGCAGCTTGACGGACGGGGGGAGGGAGACCCAGTACTTC

V gene: TRBV5-8
D gene: .
clone size: .
J gene: TRBJ2-7
CDR3 protein: CASSWTAEQYF
CDR3 DNA: TGTGCCAGCAGCTGGACTGCCGAGCAGTACTTC

V gene: TRBV5-4
D gene: TRBD2
clone size: .
J gene: TRBJ2-1
CDR3 protein: CASSTPARGSGGGNEQFF
CDR3 DNA: TGTGCCAGCAGCACCCCGGCCAGAGGTAGCGGGGGTGGGAATGAGCAGTTCTTC

V gene: TRBV9
D gene: TRBD1
clone size: .
J gene: TRBJ1-1
CDR3 protein: CASSGTGGLDTEAFF
CDR3 DNA: TGTGCCAGCAGCGGAACAGGGGGCTTGGACACTGAAGCTTTCTTT

V gene: TRBV4-1
D gene: .
clone size: once
J gene: TRBJ1-1
CDR3 protein: CASSHPLTRNTEAFF
CDR3 DNA: TGCGCCAGCAGCCACCCTCTTACACGGAACACTGAAGCTTTCTTT

V gene: TRBV27
D gene: TRBD1
clone size: few
J gene: TRBJ1-2
CDR3 protein: CASSPRTGTGDGYTF
CDR3 DNA: TGTGCCAGCAGTCCCAGGACAGGGACGGGGGATGGCTACACCTTC

V gene: TRBV19
D gene: TRBD1
clone size: .
J gene: TRBJ1-1
CDR3 protein: CASSFGQDTEAFF
CDR3 DNA: TGTGCCAGTAGCTTCGGACAGGACACTGAAGCTTTCTTT

V gene: TRBV18
D gene: .
clone size: .
J gene: TRBJ2-7
CDR3 protein: CASSPPKKSPYEQYF
CDR3 DNA: TGTGCCAGCTCACCACCGAAGAAGAGTCCCTACGAGCAGTACTTC

V gene: TRBV19
D gene: .
clone size: .
J gene: TRBJ2-7
CDR3 protein: CASSDQGSTYEQYF
CDR3 DNA: TGTGCCAGTAGCGATCAGGGGTCTACCTACGAGCAGTACTTC

V gene: TRBV28
D gene: TRBD1
clone size: .
J gene: TRBJ1-1
CDR3 protein: CASSLLGQNSPEAFF
CDR3 DNA: TGTGCCAGCAGTTTGCTGGGACAGAATTCTCCTGAAGCTTTCTTT

V gene: TRBV27
D gene: .
clone size: .
J gene: TRBJ2-7
CDR3 protein: CASSRRLDYEQYF
CDR3 DNA: TGTGCCAGCAGCCGCCGTCTTGACTACGAGCAGTACTTC

V gene: TRBV2
D gene: .
clone size: medium-sized
J gene: TRBJ1-5
CDR3 protein: CASSESQDSPQHF
CDR3 DNA: TGTGCCAGCAGTGAAAGCCAGGACTCGCCCCAGCATTTT

V gene: TRBV24-1
D gene: .
clone size: .
J gene: TRBJ1-2
CDR3 protein: CATTIGAANYGYTF
CDR3 DNA: TGTGCCACCACGATCGGGGCAGCTAACTATGGCTACACCTTC

V gene: TRBV7-9
D gene: .
clone size: .
J gene: TRBJ2-3
CDR3 protein: CASSSRGRDTQYF
CDR3 DNA: TGTGCCAGCAGCTCCCGGGGGAGGGATACGCAGTATTTT

V gene: TRBV6-6
D gene: .
clone size: .
J gene: TRBJ1-5
CDR3 protein: CASSYMGSNQPQHF
CDR3 DNA: TGTGCCAGCAGTTACATGGGAAGCAATCAGCCCCAGCATTTT

V gene: TRBV10-1
D gene: .
clone size: .
J gene: TRBJ2-7
CDR3 protein: CASSRAVSSYEQYF
CDR3 DNA: TGCGCCAGCAGTAGAGCAGTGTCTAGCTACGAGCAGTACTTC

V gene: TRBV19
D gene: .
clone size: .
J gene: TRBJ2-5
CDR3 protein: CASSSVGVLGETQYF
CDR3 DNA: TGTGCCAGTAGTAGCGTGGGTGTCCTGGGGGAGACCCAGTACTTC

V gene: TRBV6-1
D gene: TRBD1
clone size: .
J gene: TRBJ1-1
CDR3 protein: CASSATGGTLNTEAFF
CDR3 DNA: TGTGCCAGCAGTGCTACAGGGGGGACCTTGAACACTGAAGCTTTCTTT

V gene: TRBV5-1
D gene: .
clone size: .
J gene: TRBJ1-1
CDR3 protein: CASSLDTKNTEAFF
CDR3 DNA: TGCGCCAGCAGCTTGGACACGAAAAACACTGAAGCTTTCTTT

V gene: TRBV12-5
D gene: TRBD2
clone size: once
J gene: TRBJ2-1
CDR3 protein: CASGLRLAGGTHEQFF
CDR3 DNA: TGTGCTAGTGGTTTACGGTTAGCGGGGGGTACCCATGAGCAGTTCTTC

V gene: TRBV19
D gene: .
clone size: .
J gene: TRBJ2-1
CDR3 protein: CASSGGDNEQFF
CDR3 DNA: TGTGCCAGTAGTGGAGGAGACAATGAGCAGTTCTTC

V gene: TRBV14
D gene: TRBD1
clone size: .
J gene: TRBJ1-3
CDR3 protein: CASSPLYLDRGGNTIYF
CDR3 DNA: TGTGCCAGCAGCCCGCTCTATCTGGACAGGGGTGGAAACACCATATATTTT

V gene: TRBV28
D gene: .
clone size: .
J gene: TRBJ1-2
CDR3 protein: CASSLVGMDGYTF
CDR3 DNA: TGTGCCAGCAGTTTGGTAGGGATGGATGGCTACACCTTC

V gene: TRBV6-4
D gene: TRBD2
clone size: .
J gene: TRBJ2-3
CDR3 protein: CASSVGLAGGTRCTQYF
CDR3 DNA: TGTGCCAGCAGTGTAGGGTTAGCGGGGGGTACTCGGTGCACGCAGTATTTT

V gene: TRBV5-6
D gene: .
clone size: .
J gene: TRBJ2-2
CDR3 protein: CASSLEGSGELFF
CDR3 DNA: TGTGCCAGCAGCTTGGAGGGTTCCGGGGAGCTGTTTTTT

V gene: TRBV5-4
D gene: TRBD1
clone size: few
J gene: TRBJ1-2
CDR3 protein: CASSTGGTGGDGYTF
CDR3 DNA: TGTGCCAGCAGTACGGGGGGGACAGGGGGCGATGGCTACACCTTC

V gene: TRBV12-3/TRBV12-4
D gene: .
clone size: .
J gene: TRBJ2-3
CDR3 protein: CASSFNSDTQYF
CDR3 DNA: TGTGCCAGCAGTTTTAATTCAGATACGCAGTATTTT

V gene: TRBV18
D gene: .
clone size: .
J gene: TRBJ2-7
CDR3 protein: CASSLEVGGKNEQYF
CDR3 DNA: TGTGCCAGCTCTCTTGAGGTAGGGGGGAAGAACGAGCAGTACTTC

V gene: TRBV6-5
D gene: TRBD1
clone size: .
J gene: TRBJ1-1
CDR3 protein: CASSLWTGVTEAFF
CDR3 DNA: TGTGCCAGCAGTCTCTGGACAGGGGTCACTGAAGCTTTCTTT

V gene: TRBV15
D gene: .
clone size: .
J gene: TRBJ2-7
CDR3 protein: CATSRGRGNEQYF
CDR3 DNA: TGTGCCACTAGCCGAGGGCGGGGAAACGAGCAGTACTTC

V gene: TRBV5-1
D gene: TRBD2
clone size: .
J gene: TRBJ2-1
CDR3 protein: CASSLDSGGSYNEQFF
CDR3 DNA: TGCGCCAGCAGCTTGGATTCGGGGGGGTCCTACAATGAGCAGTTCTTC

V gene: TRBV4-1
D gene: TRBD1
clone size: .
J gene: TRBJ1-2
CDR3 protein: CASSQELARGDGYTF
CDR3 DNA: TGCGCCAGCAGCCAAGAATTGGCCAGGGGGGATGGCTACACCTTC